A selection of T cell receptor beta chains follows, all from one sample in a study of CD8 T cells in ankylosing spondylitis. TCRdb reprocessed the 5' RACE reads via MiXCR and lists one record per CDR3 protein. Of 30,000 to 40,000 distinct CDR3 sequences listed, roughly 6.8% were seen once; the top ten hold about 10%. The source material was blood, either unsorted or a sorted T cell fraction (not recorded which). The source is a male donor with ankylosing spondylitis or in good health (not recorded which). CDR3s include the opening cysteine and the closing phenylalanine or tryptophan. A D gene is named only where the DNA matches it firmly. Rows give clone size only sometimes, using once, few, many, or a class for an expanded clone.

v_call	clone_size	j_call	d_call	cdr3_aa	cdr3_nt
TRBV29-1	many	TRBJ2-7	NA	CSVGRQQSFEQYF	TGCAGCGTGGGGAGACAGCAATCTTTCGAGCAGTACTTC
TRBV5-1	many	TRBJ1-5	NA	CASSLAGDLQPQHF	TGCGCCAGCAGCTTGGCGGGGGATCTTCAGCCCCAGCATTTT
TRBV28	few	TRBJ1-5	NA	CASRLSNQPQHF	TGTGCCAGCAGACTTAGCAATCAGCCCCAGCATTTT
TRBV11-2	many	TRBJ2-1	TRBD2	CASSLGSAGGYNEQFF	TGTGCCAGCAGCTTAGGATCGGCGGGGGGTTACAATGAGCAGTTCTTC
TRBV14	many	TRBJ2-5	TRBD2	CASSETSGRLKTQYF	TGTGCCAGCAGCGAGACTAGCGGGAGATTAAAGACCCAGTACTTC
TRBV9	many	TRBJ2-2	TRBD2	CASSVASGGTGELFF	TGTGCCAGCAGCGTGGCTAGCGGGGGGACCGGGGAGCTGTTTTTT
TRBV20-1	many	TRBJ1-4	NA	CSAREGQLNEKLFF	TGCAGTGCTAGAGAAGGGCAGCTTAATGAAAAACTGTTTTTT
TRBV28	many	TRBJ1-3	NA	CASGSVGAGNTIYF	TGTGCCAGTGGGTCGGTGGGTGCCGGAAACACCATATATTTT
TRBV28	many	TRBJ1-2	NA	CASFGRGHGYTF	TGTGCCAGCTTCGGTCGGGGGCATGGCTACACCTTC
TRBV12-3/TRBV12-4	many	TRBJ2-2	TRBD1	CASSDRGTGELFF	TGTGCCAGCAGCGACAGGGGCACCGGGGAGCTGTTTTTT
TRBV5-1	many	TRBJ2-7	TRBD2	CASSAGLAGVFTREQYF	TGCGCCAGCAGCGCGGGACTAGCGGGAGTCTTCACAAGAGAGCAGTACTTC
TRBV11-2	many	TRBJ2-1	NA	CASSLLYYNEQFF	TGTGCCAGCAGCTTATTGTACTACAATGAGCAGTTCTTC
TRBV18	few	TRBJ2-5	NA	CASSPASREETQYF	TGTGCCAGCTCACCTGCGAGCAGGGAAGAGACCCAGTACTTC
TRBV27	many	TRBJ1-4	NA	CASSLYYGINEKLFF	TGTGCCAGCAGTTTATATTACGGAATAAATGAAAAACTGTTTTTT
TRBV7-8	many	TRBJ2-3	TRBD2	CASGKTSGTDTQYF	TGTGCCAGCGGCAAGACTAGCGGCACAGATACGCAGTATTTT
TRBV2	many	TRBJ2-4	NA	CASSESRVTAKNIQYF	TGTGCCAGCAGTGAATCTAGGGTTACGGCCAAAAACATTCAGTACTTC
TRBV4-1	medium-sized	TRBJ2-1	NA	CASSQERTEQFF	TGCGCCAGCAGCCAAGAACGAACCGAGCAGTTCTTC
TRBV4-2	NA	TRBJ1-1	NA	CASSFTMDTEAFF	TGTGCCAGCAGCTTCACCATGGACACTGAAGCCTTCTTT
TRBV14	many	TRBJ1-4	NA	CASSQVRATNEKLFF	TGTGCCAGCAGCCAAGTGAGGGCCACTAATGAAAAACTGTTTTTT
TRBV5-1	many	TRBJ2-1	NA	CASSLGTVKGSEQFF	TGCGCCAGCAGCCTCGGGACGGTCAAGGGTAGTGAGCAGTTCTTC
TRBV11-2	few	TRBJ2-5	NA	CATQYGETQYF	TGTGCCACCCAATATGGGGAGACCCAGTACTTC
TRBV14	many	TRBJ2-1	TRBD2	CASSQRTSTPEQFF	TGTGCCAGCAGCCAAAGGACTAGCACCCCTGAGCAGTTCTTC
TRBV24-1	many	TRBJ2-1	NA	CATSDVGRNEQFF	TGTGCCACCAGTGATGTCGGACGAAATGAGCAGTTCTTC
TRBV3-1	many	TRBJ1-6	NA	CASSQDSISSPLHF	TGTGCCAGCAGCCAAGATTCGATCTCTTCACCCCTCCACTTT
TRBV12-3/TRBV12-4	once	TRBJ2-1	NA	CASSLARGLDEQFF	TGTGCCAGCAGTTTAGCGCGCGGGTTAGATGAGCAGTTCTTC
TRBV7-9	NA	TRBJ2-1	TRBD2	CASSQSGGDYNEQFF	TGTGCCAGCAGCCAGAGCGGGGGGGATTACAATGAGCAGTTCTTC
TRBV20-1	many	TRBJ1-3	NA	CSAREYSDFGNTIYF	TGCAGTGCTAGAGAGTACTCTGACTTCGGAAACACCATATATTTT